This T cell receptor beta chain was captured by sequencing in a study of blood T cell repertoires in COVID-19 (dated by TCRdb to about 2020). Background on the whole study: Collaborator samples came from the United States, Italy and Spain and covered acute and convalescent phases of COVID-19. The prospective study material was composed of cDNA or gDNA derived from T cells, B-cell-depleted T cells, or PBMCs. The dataset comprised deeply sampled blood TCRbeta repertoires from subjects exposed to, actively infected with, or recovered from COVID-19. Where available, HLA class I and class II types were taken from metadata supplied by the sample provider and were not determined by assay-based typing. Samples came from the ongoing ImmuneRACE study (first 160 participants) plus 1,254 subjects from 6 global collaborators. The repertoires were released in a freely available public database meant as a resource for research on the immune response to SARS-CoV-2. Nearly every sample came with metadata listing a de-identified subject ID, COVID-19 status, age in years and sex.

General conclusions and limits of the study: The quantity of clinical and demographic metadata differed by source and by participant and was supplied without curation.

The collaborating institutions used their own protocols to collect whole blood in K2EDTA tubes. Collaborator samples were shipped for TCRbeta analysis as frozen whole blood, isolated PBMCs, or DNA extracted from either sample type. This clone is deemed medium-sized (0.01 to 0.1%). Its cognate antigen has yet to be identified. It has no much larger one-base neighbor in the sample; base qualities were not kept. V was cut back by 4 bases and J by 6 bases, leaving a gap of 10 bases between them. The germline V gene sets CDR1 to SGHRS and CDR2 to YFSETQ. The CDR3, from cysteine to phenylalanine, totals 13 residues. Left in the record is the CDR3 DNA by itself, 39 bases read in frame from the first base. TCRbeta CDR3 regions were amplified from genomic DNA using the immunoSEQ Assay, a bias-controlled multiplex PCR. The paper's processing steps were these. The number of nucleated cells in each sample was estimated by amplification of reference gene primers within the assay. To quantify the absolute abundance of each unique TCRbeta CDR3 rearrangement, sequence reads were collapsed and filtered. For each sample, productive Simpson clonality was calculated as the square root of Simpson's diversity index over productive rearrangements. TCRdb obtained this table from immuneACCESS and retained in-frame rearrangements with V and J assigned. These tables miss some clones; where compared with another copy, unresolved V genes account for less than half of the shortfall, and the remainder is unexplained. D and trimming were read from the DNA, whereas the V and J calls and clone size are those reported in that table. The sample table shows over 85,000 clones, and roughly 79% are seen once. The ten largest clones take up 16% of the sample.

The sequence came from an elderly woman with active or convalescent COVID-19. The chain is encoded by TRBV5-1 joined to TRBJ2-2; the D gene assignment is ambiguous. The sequenced sample consisted of peripheral blood. CDR3 sequence: CASSESVAGELFF. Here is the DNA: TGCGCCAGCAGCGAGAGCGTAGCCGGGGAGCTGTTTTTT.